This T cell receptor (beta chain) was identified in a study of blood T cells in healthy people across ages. Using a J-beta primer mix together with a sample-barcoded 5' primer, a second PCR was run for roughly 6 to 12 cycles. TCRdb re-called the 5' RACE reads through MiXCR, storing one row per CDR3 protein. The repertoire has around 1,100,000 distinct CDR3 sequences, under 40% of them found once; the top ten carry approximately 14%. General study points: A roughly linear age-dependent decrease characterized TCR beta diversity per million T cells.

This CDR3 has 16 amino acids. The V gene's germline CDR1 is SGHKS and CDR2 YYEKEE (reference sequence). Deletions cut 4 bases from V and 2 bases from J, with 16 bases between. Each donor had approximately 10 milliliters of peripheral blood drawn. On this clonotype itself: Its antigen is not known.

Sequencing was done on a sample of blood. This TCR came from a man aged 18 to 30 in good health. The chain uses TRBV5-5 and TRBJ1-3; D possibly corresponds to TRBD1 (6 bases). The CDR3 nucleotides read TGTGCCAGCAGCATTGGGGGGCTTGGGACTGGAAACACCATATATTTT. It encodes CASSIGGLGTGNTIYF.